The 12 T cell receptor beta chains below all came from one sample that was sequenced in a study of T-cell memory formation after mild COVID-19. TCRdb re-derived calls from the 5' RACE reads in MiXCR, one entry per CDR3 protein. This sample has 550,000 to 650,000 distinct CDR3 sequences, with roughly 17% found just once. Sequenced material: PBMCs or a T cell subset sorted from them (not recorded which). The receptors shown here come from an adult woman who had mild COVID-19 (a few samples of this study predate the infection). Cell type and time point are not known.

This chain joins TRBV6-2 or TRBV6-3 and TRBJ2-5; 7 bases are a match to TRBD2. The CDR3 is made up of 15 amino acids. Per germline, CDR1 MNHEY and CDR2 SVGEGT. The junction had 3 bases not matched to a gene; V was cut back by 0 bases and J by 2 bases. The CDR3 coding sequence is TGTGCCAGCAGTTACTCGGGACTAAAGCAAGAGACCCAGTACTTC. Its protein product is CASSYSGLKQETQYF.

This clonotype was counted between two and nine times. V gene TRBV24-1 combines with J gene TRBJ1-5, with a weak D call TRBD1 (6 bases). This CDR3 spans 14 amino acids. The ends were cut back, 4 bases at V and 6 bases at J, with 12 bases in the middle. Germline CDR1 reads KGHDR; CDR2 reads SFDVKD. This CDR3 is CATSEGGAGQPQHF. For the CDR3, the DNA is TGTGCCACCAGTGAGGGGGGCGCGGGTCAGCCCCAGCATTTT.

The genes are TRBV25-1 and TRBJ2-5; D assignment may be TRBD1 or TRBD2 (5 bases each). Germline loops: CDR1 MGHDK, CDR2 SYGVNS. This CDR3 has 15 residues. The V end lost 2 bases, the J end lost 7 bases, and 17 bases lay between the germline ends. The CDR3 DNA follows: TGTGCCAGCAGTGAACGTCAGGGTCCGAGCGGGACCCAGTACTTC. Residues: CASSERQGPSGTQYF.

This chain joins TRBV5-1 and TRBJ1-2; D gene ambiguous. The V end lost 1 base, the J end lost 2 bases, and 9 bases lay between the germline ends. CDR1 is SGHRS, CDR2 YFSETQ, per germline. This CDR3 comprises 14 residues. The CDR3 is CASSLSGSNYGYTF. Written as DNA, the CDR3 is TGCGCCAGCAGCTTGTCTGGGTCCAACTATGGCTACACCTTC.

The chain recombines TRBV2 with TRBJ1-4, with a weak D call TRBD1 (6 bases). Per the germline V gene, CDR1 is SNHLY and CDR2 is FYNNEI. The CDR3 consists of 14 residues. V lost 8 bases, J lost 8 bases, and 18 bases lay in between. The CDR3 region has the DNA TGTGCCAGCGGAAGTCAGGGGCCGTTGGAAAAACTGTTTTTT. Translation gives CASGSQGPLEKLFF.

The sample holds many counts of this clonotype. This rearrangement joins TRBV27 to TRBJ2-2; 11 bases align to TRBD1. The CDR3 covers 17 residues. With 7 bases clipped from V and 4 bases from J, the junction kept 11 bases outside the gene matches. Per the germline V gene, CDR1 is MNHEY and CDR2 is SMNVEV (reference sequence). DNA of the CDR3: TGTGCCAGCACCAGGACAGGGGGCAGTCTAATCACCGGGGAGCTGTTTTTT. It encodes CASTRTGGSLITGELFF.

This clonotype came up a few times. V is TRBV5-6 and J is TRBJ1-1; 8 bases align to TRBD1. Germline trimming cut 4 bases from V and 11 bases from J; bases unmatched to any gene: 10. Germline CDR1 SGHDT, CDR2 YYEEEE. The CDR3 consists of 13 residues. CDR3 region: CASSLGAGQVAFF. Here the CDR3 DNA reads TGTGCCAGCAGCCTAGGGGCGGGACAGGTGGCTTTCTTT.

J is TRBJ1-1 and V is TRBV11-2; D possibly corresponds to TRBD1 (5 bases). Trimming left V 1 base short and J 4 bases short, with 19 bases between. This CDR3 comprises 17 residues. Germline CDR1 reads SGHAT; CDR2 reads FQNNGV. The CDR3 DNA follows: TGTGCCAGCAGCTTAGGAAGGGGCCGGCAGGTTGGCACTGAAGCTTTCTTT. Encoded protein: CASSLGRGRQVGTEAFF.

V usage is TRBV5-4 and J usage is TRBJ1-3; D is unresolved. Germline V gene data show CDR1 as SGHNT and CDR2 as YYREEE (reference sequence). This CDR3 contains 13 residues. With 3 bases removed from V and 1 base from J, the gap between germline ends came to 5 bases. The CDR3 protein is CASSYPSGNTIYF. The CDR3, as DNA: TGTGCCAGCAGCTACCCATCTGGAAACACCATATATTTT.

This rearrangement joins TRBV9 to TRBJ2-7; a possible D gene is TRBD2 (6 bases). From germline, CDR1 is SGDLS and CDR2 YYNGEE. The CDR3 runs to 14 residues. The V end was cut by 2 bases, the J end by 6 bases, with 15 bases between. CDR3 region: CASSVTSASSEQYF. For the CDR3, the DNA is TGTGCCAGCAGCGTGACTAGTGCGTCGTCCGAGCAGTACTTC.

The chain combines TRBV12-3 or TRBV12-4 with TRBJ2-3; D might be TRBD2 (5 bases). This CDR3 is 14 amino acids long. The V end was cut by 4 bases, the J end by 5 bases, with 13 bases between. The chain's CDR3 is CASSSRGEGDTQYF. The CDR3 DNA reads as TGTGCCAGCAGTTCCCGGGGAGAAGGAGATACGCAGTATTTT.

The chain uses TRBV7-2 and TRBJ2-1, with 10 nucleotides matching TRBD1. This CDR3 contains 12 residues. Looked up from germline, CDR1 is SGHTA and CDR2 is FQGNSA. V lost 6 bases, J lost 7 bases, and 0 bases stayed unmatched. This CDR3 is CASRGQGNEQFF. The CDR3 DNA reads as TGTGCCAGCAGGGGACAGGGGAATGAGCAGTTCTTC.